Below, 9 T cell receptor beta chains from the same sample are listed, as sequenced in a study of blood T cell repertoires in COVID-19. TCRdb's copy holds only in-frame clones and misses some; the assay was immunoSEQ multiplex PCR. The sample yields around 210,000 clones, approximately 87% seen once. Source material: peripheral blood. Receptors originate from a woman in her 70s with acute or convalescent COVID-19.

CDR3 in DNA: TGTGCCATCAAGGGGGTCGGGGAGACCCAGTACTTC. Translated, it gives CAIKGVGETQYF. The rearrangement joins TRBV27 to TRBJ2-5, with D possibly TRBD1 on 6 matching bases. Trimming stripped 10 bases from V and 5 bases from J, with 14 bases between. This CDR3 region has 12 residues. CDR1 is MNHEY, CDR2 SMNVEV, per germline (reference sequence).

The chain employs TRBV19 and TRBJ2-1, with 10 bases aligning to TRBD2. The germline CDR1 and CDR2 sequences are LNHDA and SQIVND (reference sequence). The CDR3 spans 15 residues. V shed 10 bases and J 3 bases; nucleotides not matched to a gene: 9. CDR3: CATSRLAGDYNEQFF. The DNA of the CDR3 is TGTGCCACCAGTAGGCTAGCGGGAGACTACAATGAGCAGTTCTTC.

The chain uses TRBV9 and TRBJ2-3, with 12 bases that match TRBD2. The CDR3 is 21 amino acids. J was trimmed by 5 bases and V by 0 bases; bases with no gene match: 19. Germline V CDR1 and CDR2: SGDLS, YYNGEE. For the CDR3, the DNA is TGTGCCAGCAGCGTAGACCCCTCAGAGGGTGCTAGCGGGAGGGTTAAAGATACGCAGTATTTT. Its translation is CASSVDPSEGASGRVKDTQYF.

The V gene is TRBV5-6, the J gene TRBJ2-3, with 7 bases fitting TRBD2. The germline CDR1 and CDR2 sequences are SGHDT and YYEEEE. V lost 4 bases, J lost 0 bases, and 8 bases stayed unmatched. The CDR3 runs to 16 residues. The CDR3 DNA reads as TGTGCCAGCAGCGCACTTAGCGGGTCGAGCACAGATACGCAGTATTTT. Translation: CASSALSGSSTDTQYF.

In this sample, this clone turned up a few times. The chain carries TRBV7-9 and TRBJ2-7; D is possibly TRBD1 (6 bases). CDR3 size: 12 residues. Trimming pared 1 base from V and 6 bases from J, leaving 7 bases between. CDR1 is SEHNR and CDR2 is FQNEAQ in the germline V gene (reference sequence). For the CDR3, the DNA is TGTGCCAGCAGCTTAGAGGGGGTCGAGCAGTACTTC. Amino acids: CASSLEGVEQYF.

The chain recombines TRBV3-1 (or the pseudogene TRBV3-2) with TRBJ2-3; 10 nucleotides align to TRBD1. V dropped 3 bases and J dropped 1; count of bases not matched to a gene: 4. The CDR3 sequence is 16 residues long. Per the germline V gene, CDR1 is LGHDT and CDR2 is YNNKEL (reference sequence). This chain's CDR3 is CASSHRDRGRTDTQYF. The DNA of the CDR3 is TGTGCCAGCAGCCACCGCGACAGGGGGCGCACAGATACGCAGTATTTT.

The gene calls are TRBV7-9 and TRBJ2-1; 7 bases agree with TRBD2. With 8 bases clipped from V and 6 bases from J, the junction kept 7 bases outside the gene matches. This CDR3 spans 13 amino acids. CDR1 and CDR2 (germline): SEHNR, FQNEAQ (reference sequence). The DNA of the CDR3 is TGTGCCAGCCTCCCCTGGACTAGCAATGAGCAGTTCTTC. Its translation is CASLPWTSNEQFF.

The chain links TRBV6-5 to TRBJ2-3, with a tentative D call TRBD2 (5 bases). This CDR3 comprises 12 residues. Germline assignment: CDR1 MNHEY and CDR2 SVGAGI. Trimming pared 6 bases from V and 6 bases from J, leaving 10 bases between. The CDR3 loop reads CASRGPGDTQYF. For the CDR3, the DNA is TGTGCCAGCAGAGGCCCGGGGGATACGCAGTATTTT.

The J gene is TRBJ2-3, the V gene TRBV18, with TRBD2 as a possible D gene (6 bases). The CDR3 has 14 residues. Germline V CDR1 and CDR2: KGHSH, LQKENI. Trimming pared 3 bases from V and 6 bases from J, leaving 13 bases between. This CDR3 reads CASSPIPSGDTQYF. The CDR3 region has the DNA TGTGCCAGCTCACCGATCCCCAGCGGGGATACGCAGTATTTT.